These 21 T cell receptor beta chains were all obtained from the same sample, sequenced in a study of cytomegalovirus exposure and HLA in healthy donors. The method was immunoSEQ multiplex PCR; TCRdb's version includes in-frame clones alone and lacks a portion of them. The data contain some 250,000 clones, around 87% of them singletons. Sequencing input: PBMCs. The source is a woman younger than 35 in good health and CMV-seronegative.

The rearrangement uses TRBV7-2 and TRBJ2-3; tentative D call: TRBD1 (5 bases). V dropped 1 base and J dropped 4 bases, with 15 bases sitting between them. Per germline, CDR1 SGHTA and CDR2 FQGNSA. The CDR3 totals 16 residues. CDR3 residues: CASSLVGDRASDTQYF. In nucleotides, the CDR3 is TGTGCCAGCAGCTTAGTTGGCGACAGAGCATCAGATACGCAGTATTTT.

In DNA, the CDR3 is TGCAGTGCTAGTAGAGGTGGCGAGCAGTACGTC. Amino acid sequence: CSASRGGEQYV. The chain links TRBV20-1 to TRBJ2-7; D ambiguous. Trimming stripped 3 bases from V and 6 bases from J, with 9 bases between. The CDR3 loop spans 11 amino acids. CDR1 and CDR2 from the germline V gene are DFQATT and SNEGSKA (reference sequence).

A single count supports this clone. This chain's CDR3 is CASSILAGGLDTQYF. Written as DNA, the CDR3 is TGTGCCAGCAGTATCCTAGCGGGGGGGCTGGATACGCAGTATTTT. The chain links TRBV2 to TRBJ2-3; 12 bases align to TRBD2. V was pared by 5 bases and J by 6 bases, with 6 bases of the junction left unmatched. Germline CDR1 SNHLY, CDR2 FYNNEI. The CDR3 consists of 15 residues.

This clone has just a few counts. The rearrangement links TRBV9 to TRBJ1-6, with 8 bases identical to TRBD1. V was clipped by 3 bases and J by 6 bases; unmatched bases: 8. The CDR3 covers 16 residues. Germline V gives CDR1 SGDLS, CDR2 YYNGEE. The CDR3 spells CASSGWTGFGNSPLHF. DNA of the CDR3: TGTGCCAGCAGCGGGTGGACAGGGTTCGGTAATTCACCCCTCCACTTT.

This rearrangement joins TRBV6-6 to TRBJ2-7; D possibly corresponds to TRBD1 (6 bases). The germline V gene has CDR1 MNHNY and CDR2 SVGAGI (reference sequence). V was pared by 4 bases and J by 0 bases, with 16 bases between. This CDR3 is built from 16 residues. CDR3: CASSSKARGSSYEQYV. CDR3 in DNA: TGTGCCAGCAGTTCTAAGGCGAGGGGGAGCTCCTACGAGCAGTACGTC.

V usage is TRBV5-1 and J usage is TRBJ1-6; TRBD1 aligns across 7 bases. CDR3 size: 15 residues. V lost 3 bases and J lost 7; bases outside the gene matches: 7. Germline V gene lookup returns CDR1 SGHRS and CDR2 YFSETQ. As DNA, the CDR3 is TGCGCCAGCAGCTCCGGGACAGTTGGGAATTCACCCCTCCACTTT. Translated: CASSSGTVGNSPLHF.

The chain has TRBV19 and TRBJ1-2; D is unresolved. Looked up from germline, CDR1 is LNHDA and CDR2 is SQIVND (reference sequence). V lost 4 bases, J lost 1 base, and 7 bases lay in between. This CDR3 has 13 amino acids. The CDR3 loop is CASSTTVNYGYTF. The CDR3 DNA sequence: TGTGCCAGTAGTACAACAGTTAACTATGGCTACACCTTC.

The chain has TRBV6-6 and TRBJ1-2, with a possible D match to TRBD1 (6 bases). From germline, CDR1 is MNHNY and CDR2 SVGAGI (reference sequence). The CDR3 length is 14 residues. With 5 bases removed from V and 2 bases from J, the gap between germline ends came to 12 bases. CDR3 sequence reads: CASSTPTGNYGYTF. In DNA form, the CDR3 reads TGTGCCAGCAGTACGCCCACAGGGAACTATGGCTACACCTTC.

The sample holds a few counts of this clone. DNA of the CDR3: TGTGCCAGCAGTTACAACTTACAGGGGAACGAGCAGTACGTC. Its protein product is CASSYNLQGNEQYV. The gene calls are TRBV6-6 and TRBJ2-7, with 7 bases fitting TRBD1. The V gene end was trimmed by 2 bases and the J gene end by 5 bases; junction bases not matched to a gene: 6. The CDR3 consists of 14 residues. The germline CDR1 and CDR2 sequences are MNHNY and SVGAGI (reference sequence).

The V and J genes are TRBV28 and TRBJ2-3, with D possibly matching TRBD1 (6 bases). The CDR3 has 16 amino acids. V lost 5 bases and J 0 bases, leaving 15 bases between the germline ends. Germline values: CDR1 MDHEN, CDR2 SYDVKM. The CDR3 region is CASSPQGRASTDTQYF. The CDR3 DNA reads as TGTGCCAGCAGTCCCCAGGGGAGAGCTAGCACAGATACGCAGTATTTT.

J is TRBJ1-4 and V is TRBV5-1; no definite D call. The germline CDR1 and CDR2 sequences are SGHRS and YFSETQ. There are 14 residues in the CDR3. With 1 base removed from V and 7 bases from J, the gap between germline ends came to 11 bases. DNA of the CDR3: TGCGCCAGCAGCTTGAAGTCCTATGGTGAAAAACTGTTTTTT. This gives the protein CASSLKSYGEKLFF.

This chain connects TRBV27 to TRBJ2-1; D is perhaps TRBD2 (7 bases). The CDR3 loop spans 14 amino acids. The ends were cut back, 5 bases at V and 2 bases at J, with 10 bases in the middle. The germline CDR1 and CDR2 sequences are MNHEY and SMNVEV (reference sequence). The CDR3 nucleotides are TGTGCCAGCAGTGACGGGGGGCCCTACAATGAGCAGTTCTTC. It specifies CASSDGGPYNEQFF.

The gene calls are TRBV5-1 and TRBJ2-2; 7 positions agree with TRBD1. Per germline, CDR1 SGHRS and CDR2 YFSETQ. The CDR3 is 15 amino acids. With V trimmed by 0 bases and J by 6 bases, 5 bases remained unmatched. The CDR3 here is CASSLGATGAGELFF. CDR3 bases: TGCGCCAGCAGCTTGGGGGCCACAGGGGCCGGGGAGCTGTTTTTT.

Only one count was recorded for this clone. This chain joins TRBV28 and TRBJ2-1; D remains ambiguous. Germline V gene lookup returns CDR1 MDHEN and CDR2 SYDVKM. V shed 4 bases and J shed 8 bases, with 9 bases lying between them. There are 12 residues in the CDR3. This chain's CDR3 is CASSSYLHEQFF. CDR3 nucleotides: TGTGCCAGCAGTTCATACCTACATGAGCAGTTCTTC.

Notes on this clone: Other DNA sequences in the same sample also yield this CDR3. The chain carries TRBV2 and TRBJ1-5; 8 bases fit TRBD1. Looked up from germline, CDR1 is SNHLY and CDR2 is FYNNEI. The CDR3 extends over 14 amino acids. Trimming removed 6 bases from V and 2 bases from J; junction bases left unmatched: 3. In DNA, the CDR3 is TGTGCCAGCAGCGAGGGACAGGGCAATCAGCCCCAGCATTTT. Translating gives CASSEGQGNQPQHF.

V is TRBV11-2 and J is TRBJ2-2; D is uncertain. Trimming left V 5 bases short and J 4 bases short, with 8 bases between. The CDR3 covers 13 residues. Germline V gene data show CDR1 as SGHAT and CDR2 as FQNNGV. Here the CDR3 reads CASSKDFTGELFF. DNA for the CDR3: TGTGCCAGCAGCAAAGACTTCACCGGGGAGCTGTTTTTT.

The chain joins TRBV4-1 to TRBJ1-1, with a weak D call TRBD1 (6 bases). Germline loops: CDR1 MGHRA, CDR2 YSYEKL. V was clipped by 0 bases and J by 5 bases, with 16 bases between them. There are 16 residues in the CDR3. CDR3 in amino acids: CASSQDRGGAGTEAFF. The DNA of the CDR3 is TGCGCCAGCAGCCAAGATAGGGGGGGCGCGGGGACTGAAGCTTTCTTT.

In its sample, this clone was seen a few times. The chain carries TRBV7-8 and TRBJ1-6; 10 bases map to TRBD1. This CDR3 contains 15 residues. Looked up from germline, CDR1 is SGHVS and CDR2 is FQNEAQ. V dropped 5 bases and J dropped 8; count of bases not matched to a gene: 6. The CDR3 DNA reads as TGTGCCAGCAGCGCCACCGGGACAGGGGATTCACCCCTCCACTTT. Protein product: CASSATGTGDSPLHF.

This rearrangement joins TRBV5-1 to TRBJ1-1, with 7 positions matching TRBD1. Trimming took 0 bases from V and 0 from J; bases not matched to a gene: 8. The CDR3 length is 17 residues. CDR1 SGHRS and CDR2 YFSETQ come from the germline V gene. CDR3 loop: CASSLVKGAEMNTEAFF. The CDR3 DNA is TGCGCCAGCAGCTTGGTTAAGGGGGCTGAGATGAACACTGAAGCTTTCTTT.

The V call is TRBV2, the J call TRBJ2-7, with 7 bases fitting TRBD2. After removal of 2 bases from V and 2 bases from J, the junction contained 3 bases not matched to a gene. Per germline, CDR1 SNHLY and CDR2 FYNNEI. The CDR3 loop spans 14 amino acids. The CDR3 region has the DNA TGTGCCAGCAGTGAATTAACTAGCGCCTACGAGCAGTACTTC. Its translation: CASSELTSAYEQYF.

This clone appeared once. The CDR3 DNA follows: TGTGCCAGCAGTCTTGGGGCAGGGGGCACAGATACGCAGTATTTT. This codes for CASSLGAGGTDTQYF. V gene TRBV28 combines with J gene TRBJ2-3, with D tentatively TRBD1 (6 bases). V lost 5 bases and J 1 base, leaving 13 bases between the germline ends. The CDR3 has 15 residues. The germline V gene has CDR1 MDHEN and CDR2 SYDVKM.